The clone carrying this T cell receptor (beta chain) appeared a few times. Its specificity is not known. Every sorted population was more than 95% pure. This sample was taken from a study of beta chain features in type 1 diabetes. Every isolated RNA sample was fully reverse transcribed, so sequencing captured expressed TCRB transcripts. The assay was immunoSEQ multiplex PCR, and TCRdb's table has in-frame clones only and misses some. The profile shows 240,000 or so clones, 20% of them singletons. Broader study findings: Shorter TCRB CDR3s, moderately but significantly so, marked every one of the four CD4+ subsets in Type 1 diabetes patients. Type 1 diabetes patients showed fewer insertions and more deletions at VDJ junctions.

Specimen: naive CD4+ T cells from blood. The clonotype comes from a woman aged 40 to 50 with type 1 diabetes.

CDR3 sequence (DNA): TGCAGCGTTGGCAGGGCGAACTATGGCTACACCTTC. Translated: CSVGRANYGYTF. The chain links TRBV29-1 to TRBJ1-2; TRBD1 is a possible D gene (5 bases). The CDR3 length is 12 residues. The germline gives CDR1 SQVTM, CDR2 ANQGSEA. With 4 bases removed from V and 2 bases from J, the gap between germline ends came to 8 bases.